The sequence of this T cell receptor beta chain was determined in a study of blood T cell repertoires in COVID-19. The wider study: There were acute and convalescent COVID-19 samples, and they came from the United States, Italy and Spain.

The V gene lost 4 bases and the J gene lost 0 bases, with 14 bases spanning the gap. The germline gives CDR1 ENHRY, CDR2 SYGVKD. CDR3 length: 16 residues. Generated by immunoSEQ multiplex PCR, the TCRdb table keeps only in-frame clones and is missing some. The data contain 200,000 to 300,000 clones, about 91% of them seen just once; the ten biggest clones take up just over 2.5%. This TCR was sampled from a woman in her 30s with acute COVID-19. The chain combines TRBV10-3 with TRBJ2-3, with TRBD1 as a possible D gene (5 bases). Sequenced: PBMCs or T cells enriched from blood (not recorded which). The CDR3 spells CAISGENRPSTDTQYF. The CDR3 DNA follows: TGTGCCATCAGTGGAGAGAACAGGCCTAGCACAGATACGCAGTATTTT.